The 21 T cell receptor beta chains in this list originate from one sample, sequenced in a study of blood T cell repertoires in COVID-19. TCRdb keeps only in-frame clones here, not all; method: immunoSEQ multiplex PCR. The sample consists of fewer than 250,000 clones, 80% to 95% of them appearing once. The specimen was peripheral blood. These receptors all come from a man younger than 45 with COVID-19, enrolled during active disease.

The V and J genes are TRBV7-2 and TRBJ2-1, with TRBD2 matching over 13 bases. The V gene's germline CDR1 is SGHTA and CDR2 FQGNSA. This CDR3 is built from 15 residues. Losses at the gene ends were 4 bases for V and 9 bases for J; bases not matched to a gene: 6. CDR3 bases: TGTGCCAGCAGCTCCACTAGCGGGGGGGCACTTGAGCAGTTCTTC. This gives the protein CASSSTSGGALEQFF.

This clone appeared once. The genes are TRBV5-4 and TRBJ2-1; 15 bases fit TRBD2. J was trimmed by 0 bases and V by 7 bases; bases with no gene match: 5. CDR1 and CDR2 from the germline V gene are SGHNT and YYREEE (reference sequence). This CDR3 has 17 residues. The CDR3 is CASPGLAGGDSYNEQFF. The DNA for the CDR3 is TGTGCCAGCCCGGGACTAGCGGGGGGCGACTCCTACAATGAGCAGTTCTTC.

The DNA for the CDR3 is TGTGCCAGCAGCGACGGCCCCTGGCGGGGCTACACCTTC. Amino acids: CASSDGPWRGYTF. J is TRBJ1-2 and V is TRBV27; no clear D gene. Per germline, CDR1 MNHEY and CDR2 SMNVEV (reference sequence). The V gene lost 6 bases and the J gene lost 8 bases, with 16 bases spanning the gap. CDR3 length equals 13 residues.

V and J are TRBV11-3 and TRBJ2-2; D may be TRBD2 (6 bases). The CDR3 runs 16 residues. Looked up from germline, CDR1 is SGHNT and CDR2 is YENEEA. The germline V and J ends were trimmed by 4 bases and 0 bases, with 12 bases remaining between them. The CDR3 region is CASSSGGTANTGELFF. In DNA, the CDR3 is TGTGCCAGCAGCTCCGGCGGGACGGCGAACACCGGGGAGCTGTTTTTT.

This clone was counted between two and nine times. The gene calls are TRBV15 and TRBJ1-2; 7 positions match TRBD1. J was trimmed by 8 bases and V by 4 bases; bases with no gene match: 10. The germline V gene has CDR1 LNHNV and CDR2 YYDKDF (reference sequence). The CDR3 extends over 14 amino acids. This CDR3 is CATSTRLTGDGYTF. In DNA, the CDR3 is TGTGCCACCAGCACTCGCCTCACAGGGGACGGCTACACCTTC.

In its sample, this clone was seen once. The gene calls are TRBV3-1 (or the pseudogene TRBV3-2) and TRBJ1-4, with TRBD1 matching 7 bases. The V and J ends lost 3 bases and 0 bases, in that order; junction bases with no gene match: 4. CDR1 and CDR2 from the germline V gene are LGHDT and YNNKEL (reference sequence). The CDR3 has 16 residues. The CDR3 spells CASSQSRGATNEKLFF. The CDR3 coding sequence is TGTGCCAGCAGCCAGAGCAGGGGGGCAACTAATGAAAAACTGTTTTTT.

This chain uses TRBV2 with TRBJ1-5, with 9 bases fitting TRBD1. V lost 7 bases to trimming and J lost 6 bases; unmatched junction nucleotides: 10. Germline V CDR1 and CDR2: SNHLY, FYNNEI. This CDR3 is built from 15 residues. This CDR3 reads CASTPDRGVGQPQHF. As DNA, the CDR3 is TGTGCCAGCACTCCGGACAGGGGAGTAGGTCAGCCCCAGCATTTT. Based on the CDR3 plus reference TRBV2 and TRBJ1-5, the full variable domain is EPEVTQTPSHQVTQMGQEVILRCVPISNHLYFYWYRQILGQKVEFLVSFYNNEISEKSEIFDDQFSVERPDGSNFTLKIRSTKLEDSAMYFCASTPDRGVGQPQHFGDGTRLSIL.

The chain links TRBV7-7 to TRBJ2-7; TRBD2 agrees at 7 bases. The CDR3 is made up of 13 amino acids. CDR1 is SSHAT, CDR2 FNYEAQ, per germline (reference sequence). The V and J ends lost 5 bases and 5 bases, in that order; junction bases with no gene match: 6. The CDR3 reads CASSPGEGNEQYF. The CDR3 region has the DNA TGTGCCAGCAGCCCCGGGGAGGGAAACGAGCAGTACTTC.

The CDR3 region has the DNA TGTGCCAGCAGCCCGGACAGGGCCAAAAACATTCAGTACTTC. It translates to CASSPDRAKNIQYF. The gene calls are TRBV14 and TRBJ2-4; 7 bases map to TRBD1. After removal of 4 bases from V and 1 base from J, the junction contained 1 base not matched to a gene. This CDR3 spans 14 amino acids. CDR1 and CDR2 (germline): SGHDN, FVKESK.

V gene TRBV4-1 combines with J gene TRBJ1-1; a weak D match, TRBD1 (6 bases). Looked up from germline, CDR1 is MGHRA and CDR2 is YSYEKL. CDR3 length: 13 amino acids. The V end was cut by 6 bases, the J end by 4 bases, with 12 bases between. The CDR3 DNA sequence: TGCGCCAGCAGATCCGACAGGCCCACTGAAGCTTTCTTT. It specifies CASRSDRPTEAFF.

J is TRBJ2-7 and V is TRBV5-5; D is ambiguous. The CDR3 sequence is 14 residues long. V was trimmed by 0 bases and J by 2 bases, leaving 9 bases between them. In germline, CDR1 is SGHKS, CDR2 YYEKEE (reference sequence). The CDR3 sequence: CASSLEHPAYEQYF. Here the CDR3 DNA reads TGTGCCAGCAGCTTGGAGCATCCTGCCTACGAGCAGTACTTC. The full variable domain, with the rest looked up from reference TRBV5-5 and TRBJ2-7, is DAGVTQSPTHLIKTRGQQVTLRCSPISGHKSVSWYQQVLGQGPQFIFQYYEKEERGRGNFPDRFSARQFPNYSSELNVNALLLGDSALYLCASSLEHPAYEQYFGPGTRLTVT.

The chain uses TRBV3-1 (or the pseudogene TRBV3-2) and TRBJ2-7; D possibly corresponds to TRBD1 (5 bases). The CDR3 length is 14 residues. Trimming took 4 bases from V and 2 from J, leaving 12 bases between them. CDR1 is LGHDT, CDR2 YNNKEL, per germline (reference sequence). The CDR3 here is CASSPQTVTYEQYF. CDR3 DNA sequence: TGTGCCAGCAGCCCGCAGACAGTCACCTACGAGCAGTACTTC.

The chain is built from TRBV6-5 and TRBJ2-7, with 11 bases identical to TRBD1. Germline trimming cut 5 bases from V and 6 bases from J; bases unmatched to any gene: 9. The germline V gene has CDR1 MNHEY and CDR2 SVGAGI. The CDR3 covers 15 residues. CDR3 coding DNA: TGTGCCAGCAGTCAAAAGGGACAGGGGGGTCTCGAGCAGTACTTC. Translating it yields CASSQKGQGGLEQYF.

The CDR3 DNA reads TGTGCCAGCTCTCCAGAAGAACAGTTCTCTGGAAACACCATATATTTT. It yields the protein CASSPEEQFSGNTIYF. This chain links TRBV18 with TRBJ1-3, with unresolved D. The CDR3 loop spans 16 amino acids. Germline V gene sequence: CDR1 KGHSH, CDR2 LQKENI. V was trimmed by 6 bases and J by 0 bases, leaving 15 bases between them.

This sequence joins TRBV5-1 and TRBJ1-2, with D hard to call. Trimming removed 6 bases from V and 5 bases from J, with 17 bases in between. Germline V gene sequence: CDR1 SGHRS, CDR2 YFSETQ. The CDR3 runs to 14 residues. CDR3 sequence reads: CASKEAAHRYGYTF. CDR3 nucleotides: TGCGCCAGCAAGGAAGCAGCCCACAGATATGGCTACACCTTC.

This chain links TRBV2 with TRBJ1-5, with 9 bases lining up with TRBD1. J gave up 7 bases and V 4 bases, and 5 bases lay outside the gene matches. The CDR3 runs 14 residues. Germline loops: CDR1 SNHLY, CDR2 FYNNEI. CDR3 amino acids: CASSGTGATQPQHF. The DNA of the CDR3 is TGTGCCAGCAGTGGGACAGGGGCCACCCAGCCCCAGCATTTT.

The chain employs TRBV30 and TRBJ1-5; D call uncertain. Germline CDR1 GTSNPN, CDR2 SVGIG (reference sequence). The ends were cut back, 5 bases at V and 2 bases at J, with 10 bases in the middle. This CDR3 contains 13 residues. CDR3 DNA sequence: TGTGCCTGGGACGGGGTGGGCAATCAGCCCCAGCATTTT. Amino acids: CAWDGVGNQPQHF.

The V and J genes are TRBV11-3 and TRBJ2-4; D might be TRBD1 (6 bases). Germline-derived CDR1 and CDR2 are SGHNT and YENEEA. V gave up 4 bases and J gave up 5 bases, with 9 bases separating them. This CDR3 contains 13 residues. The chain's CDR3 is CASSSRQENIQYF. The DNA for the CDR3 is TGTGCCAGCAGCTCAAGACAGGAAAACATTCAGTACTTC. The full variable domain, completed using reference TRBV11-3 and TRBJ2-4, is EAGVVQSPRYKIIEKKQPVAFWCNPISGHNTLYWYLQNLGQGPELLIRYENEEAVDDSQLPKDRFSAERLKGVDSTLKIQPAELGDSAVYLCASSSRQENIQYFGAGTRLSVL.

The genes are TRBV19 and TRBJ2-3; 10 nucleotides align to TRBD2. CDR1 and CDR2 from the germline V gene are LNHDA and SQIVND (reference sequence). This CDR3 region has 19 residues. The trim removed 2 bases at V and 4 bases at J, leaving 15 bases unmatched. CDR3 residues: CASSINAPSGGQRADTQYF. DNA of the CDR3: TGTGCCAGTAGTATAAATGCGCCTAGCGGGGGTCAAAGGGCAGATACGCAGTATTTT.

This clone has a single count. V gene TRBV7-9 combines with J gene TRBJ1-4; 7 bases fit TRBD1. The CDR3 extends over 14 amino acids. Germline values: CDR1 SEHNR, CDR2 FQNEAQ (reference sequence). V dropped 5 bases and J dropped 3; count of bases not matched to a gene: 3. The CDR3 DNA follows: TGTGCCAGCAGCGTCGACAGGGCTAATGAAAAACTGTTTTTT. The encoded protein is CASSVDRANEKLFF. The full variable domain, with the rest looked up from reference TRBV7-9 and TRBJ1-4, is DTGVSQNPRHKITKRGQNVTFRCDPISEHNRLYWYRQTLGQGPEFLTYFQNEAQLEKSRLLSDRFSAERPKGSFSTLEIQRTEQGDSAMYLCASSVDRANEKLFFGSGTQLSVL.

The genes are TRBV28 and TRBJ2-5; 9 nucleotides line up with TRBD2. Looked up from germline, CDR1 is MDHEN and CDR2 is SYDVKM. The CDR3 is 14 residues long. Losses at the gene ends were 6 bases for V and 5 bases for J; bases not matched to a gene: 7. The CDR3 DNA follows: TGTGCCAGCAGGGGCGGGGGGGCGTCGGAGACCCAGTACTTC. This translates into CASRGGGASETQYF.